This is a list of T cell receptor beta chains from one sample in a study of human T cells and chemical hapten exposure. TCRdb reanalysed the RACE reads using MiXCR and keeps one entry per CDR3 protein. This table has around 67,000 distinct CDR3 sequences, 8.5% to 9% appearing once. Sample: whole blood, taken in connection with sensitization to the hapten diphenylcyclopropenone (DPC). These receptors were taken from a woman between 50 and 59 years old with alopecia areata. Some clones in this sample may be carry-over from other donors' samples. Each CDR3 is given with its conserved first and last residue.

v_gene	j_gene	len	CDR3aa
TRBV5-4	TRBJ2-7	14	CASSLRGGQSEQYF
TRBV5-6	TRBJ1-1	11	CASSFNTEAFF
TRBV14	TRBJ2-3	14	CASSRLLGPRLQYF
TRBV7-2	TRBJ2-3	15	CASSLAGLGTDTQYF
TRBV30	TRBJ2-7	14	CAWRTGSRAYEQYF
TRBV6-5	TRBJ2-3	15	CASSSGTGYTDTQYF
TRBV5-6	TRBJ2-7	11	CASSLLGEQYF
TRBV20-1	TRBJ2-3	15	CSASPGTSGRPAQYF
TRBV21-1	TRBJ2-7	16	CASSRRTSGGPYEQYF
TRBV12-3/TRBV12-4	TRBJ2-2	15	CASTPGLAGAGELFF
TRBV2	TRBJ2-1	15	CASSAAETELNEQFF
TRBV3-1	TRBJ2-3	17	CASSPQPGTSRTDTQYF
TRBV28	TRBJ1-2	13	CASRGGKNYGYTF
TRBV6-5	TRBJ2-7	13	CASNQQGWGEQYF
TRBV6-4	TRBJ2-2	14	CASSGLAGAGELFF
TRBV4-1	TRBJ2-5	15	CASSQEDRGSETQYF
TRBV27	NA	14	CASSLGGVTDTQHF
TRBV29-1	TRBJ1-5	13	CSVEIQRNQPQHF
TRBV30	TRBJ1-5	15	CAWSVPGNSNQPQHF
TRBV7-9	TRBJ2-1	11	CASSADFSQFF
TRBV30	TRBJ1-5	13	CAWSRRGNQPQHF
TRBV20-1	TRBJ2-7	12	CSAASSGPNRYF
TRBV14	TRBJ2-3	14	CASSQGNRADTQYF
TRBV5-1	TRBJ2-2	15	CASSWRDGNTGELFF
TRBV12-3/TRBV12-4	TRBJ1-6	16	CASSFRQPGQGSPLHF
TRBV6-6	TRBJ1-6	16	CASSDPASSYNSPLHF
TRBV7-8	TRBJ2-7	15	CASSTIAGSSYEQYF
TRBV30	TRBJ2-5	12	CACPGGSETQYF
TRBV5-1	TRBJ2-3	13	CASTGLSTDKQYF
TRBV20-1	TRBJ1-1	13	CSAPTGIVTEAFF
TRBV20-1	TRBJ1-2	12	CSARKQGGGYTF
TRBV2	TRBJ2-3	13	CASSSYLQDTQYF
TRBV20-1	TRBJ2-1	14	CSAQERERYNEQFF
TRBV20-1	TRBJ1-2	12	CSARTSDYGYTF
TRBV6-5	TRBJ1-3	15	CASSPTGLSGNTIYF